The T cell receptor (beta chain) under discussion was sequenced for a study of identical twins. V shed 8 bases and J 7 bases; nucleotides not matched to a gene: 10. This CDR3 spans 14 amino acids. In germline, CDR1 is SEHNR, CDR2 FQNEAQ (reference sequence). TCRdb reprocessed the 5' RACE reads with MiXCR, giving one entry per CDR3 protein. The sample lists 470,000 or so distinct CDR3 sequences; roughly 24% were seen once. This clonotype was counted between two and nine times. Another study also made use of these data, one on T cells expressing NK-cell markers. Per that study: Sorted CD3+CD56+NKG2C+, CD3+CD56+NKG2C- and CD3+CD56-NKG2C+ T-cell subsets were beta-chain profiled. Sorting in several experiments was restricted by an anti-gamma-delta TCR antibody to alpha-beta TCR T cells. Whether expanded NKG2C+ T cell clones were HCMV-specific remained unclear.

The source is a woman aged 18-29 years in good health. The V call is TRBV7-9, the J call TRBJ2-7, with 11 bases aligning to TRBD1. Sequencing input: CD4+ T cells sorted from blood. The CDR3 DNA sequence: TGTGCCAGCGGAACCGGGACAGGGGGATCGGAGCAGTACTTC. Amino acid sequence: CASGTGTGGSEQYF.